This T cell receptor beta chain was captured in a study of graft-versus-host responses after intestinal transplantation. Study-level results: The authors found GvH clones in recipient marrow, some appearing first in ileum or blood.

This clone was recorded once. The antigen is undetermined. Germline V CDR1 and CDR2: KGHSH, LQKENI. V gave up 1 base and J gave up 1 base; unmatched junction bases: 6. CDR3 length: 16 residues. Sequencing was performed with immunoSEQ multiplex PCR; in TCRdb, only in-frame clones are kept and a portion is missing. The data hold 80,000 to 90,000 clones, with roughly nine tenths observed a single time. This clonotype was obtained from a human donor who received an intestinal transplant. The sample in question was unstimulated CD4+ T cells sorted from spleen or lymph node cells, obtained before intestinal transplant. This chain links TRBV18 with TRBJ2-7, with 8 bases aligning to TRBD1. The CDR3: CASSPLSGQESYEQYF. The DNA of the CDR3 is TGTGCCAGCTCACCACTTTCGGGACAGGAGTCCTACGAGCAGTACTTC.